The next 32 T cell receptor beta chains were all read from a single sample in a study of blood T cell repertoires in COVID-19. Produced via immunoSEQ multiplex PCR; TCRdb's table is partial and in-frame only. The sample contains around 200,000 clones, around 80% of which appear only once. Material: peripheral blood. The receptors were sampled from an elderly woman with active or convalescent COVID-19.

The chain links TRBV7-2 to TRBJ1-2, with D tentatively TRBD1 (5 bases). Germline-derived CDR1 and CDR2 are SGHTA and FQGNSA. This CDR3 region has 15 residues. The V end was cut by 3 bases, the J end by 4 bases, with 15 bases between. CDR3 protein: CASSLRDLSLYGYTF. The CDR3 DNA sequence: TGTGCCAGCAGCTTGCGGGACCTAAGCCTCTATGGCTACACCTTC.

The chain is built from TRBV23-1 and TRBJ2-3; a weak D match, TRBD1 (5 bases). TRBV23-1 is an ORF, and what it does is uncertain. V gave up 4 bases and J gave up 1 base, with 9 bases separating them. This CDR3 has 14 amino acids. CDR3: CASSRRARTDTQYF. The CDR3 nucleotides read TGCGCCAGCAGTCGCAGGGCTCGCACAGATACGCAGTATTTT.

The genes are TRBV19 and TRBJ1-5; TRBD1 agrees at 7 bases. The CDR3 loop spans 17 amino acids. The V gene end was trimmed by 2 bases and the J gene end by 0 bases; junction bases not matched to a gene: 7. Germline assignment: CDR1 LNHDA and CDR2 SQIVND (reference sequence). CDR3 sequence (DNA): TGTGCCAGTAGTATACTATTTGGACAGGATAGCAATCAGCCCCAGCATTTT. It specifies CASSILFGQDSNQPQHF.

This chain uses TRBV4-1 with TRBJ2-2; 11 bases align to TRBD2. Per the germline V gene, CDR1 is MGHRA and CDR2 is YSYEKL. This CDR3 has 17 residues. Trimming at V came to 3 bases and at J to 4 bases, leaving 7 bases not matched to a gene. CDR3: CASSQGLAEAGTGELFF. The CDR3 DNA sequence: TGCGCCAGCAGCCAGGGACTAGCGGAGGCGGGCACCGGGGAGCTGTTTTTT.

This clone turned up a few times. Here the CDR3 reads CASSLVAGLYEQYF. The CDR3, as DNA: TGTGCCAGCAGCTTAGTGGCTGGACTCTACGAGCAGTACTTC. The J gene is TRBJ2-7, the V gene TRBV7-9; TRBD2 is a possible D gene (5 bases). Per the germline V gene, CDR1 is SEHNR and CDR2 is FQNEAQ (reference sequence). The V gene lost 1 base and the J gene lost 3 bases, with 10 bases spanning the gap. The CDR3 contains 14 residues. The variable domain in full, completed from reference TRBV7-9 and TRBJ2-7, reads DTGVSQNPRHKITKRGQNVTFRCDPISEHNRLYWYRQTLGQGPEFLTYFQNEAQLEKSRLLSDRFSAERPKGSFSTLEIQRTEQGDSAMYLCASSLVAGLYEQYFGPGTRLTVT.

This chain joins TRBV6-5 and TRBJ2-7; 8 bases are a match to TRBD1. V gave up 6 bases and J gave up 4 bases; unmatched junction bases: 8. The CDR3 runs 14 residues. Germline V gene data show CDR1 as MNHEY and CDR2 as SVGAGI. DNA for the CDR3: TGTGCCAGCAGCTCCCAGGGGGCTTTGTACGAGCAGTACTTC. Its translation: CASSSQGALYEQYF.

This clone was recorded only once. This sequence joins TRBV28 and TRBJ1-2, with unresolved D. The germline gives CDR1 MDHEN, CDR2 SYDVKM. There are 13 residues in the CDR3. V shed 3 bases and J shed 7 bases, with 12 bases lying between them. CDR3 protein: CASSFPGVGGYTF. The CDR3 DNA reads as TGTGCCAGCAGTTTTCCCGGGGTTGGTGGCTACACCTTC.

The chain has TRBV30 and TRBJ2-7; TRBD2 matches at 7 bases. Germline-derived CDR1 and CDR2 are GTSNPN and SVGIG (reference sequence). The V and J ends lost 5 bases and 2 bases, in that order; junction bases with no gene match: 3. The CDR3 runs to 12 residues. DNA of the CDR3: TGTGCCTGGGGGACTACGACCTACGAGCAGTACTTC. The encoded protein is CAWGTTTYEQYF. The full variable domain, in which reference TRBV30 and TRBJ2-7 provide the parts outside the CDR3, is SQTIHQWPATLVQPVGSPLSLECTVEGTSNPNLYWYRQAAGRGLQLLFYSVGIGQISSEVPQNLSASRPQDRQFILSSKKLLLSDSGFYLCAWGTTTYEQYFGPGTRLTVT.

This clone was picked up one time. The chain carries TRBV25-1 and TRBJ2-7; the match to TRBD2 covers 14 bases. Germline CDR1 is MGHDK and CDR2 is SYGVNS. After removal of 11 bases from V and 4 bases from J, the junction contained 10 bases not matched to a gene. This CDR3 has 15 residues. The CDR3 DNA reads TGTGCCTCGGCCGGGACTAGCGGGAGATCGTACGAGCAGTACTTC. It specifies CASAGTSGRSYEQYF.

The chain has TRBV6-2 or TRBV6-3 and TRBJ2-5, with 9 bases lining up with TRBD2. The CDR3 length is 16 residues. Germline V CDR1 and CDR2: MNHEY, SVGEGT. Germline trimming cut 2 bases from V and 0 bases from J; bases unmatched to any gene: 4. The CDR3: CASSYAAGGNQETQYF. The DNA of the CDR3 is TGTGCCAGCAGTTACGCGGCGGGGGGGAACCAAGAGACCCAGTACTTC.

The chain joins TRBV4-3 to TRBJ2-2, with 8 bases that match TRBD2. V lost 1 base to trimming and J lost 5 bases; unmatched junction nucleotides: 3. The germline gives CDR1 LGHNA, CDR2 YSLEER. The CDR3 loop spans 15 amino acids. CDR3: CASSQVREGTGELFF. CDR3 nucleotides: TGCGCCAGCAGCCAAGTACGGGAGGGGACCGGGGAGCTGTTTTTT.

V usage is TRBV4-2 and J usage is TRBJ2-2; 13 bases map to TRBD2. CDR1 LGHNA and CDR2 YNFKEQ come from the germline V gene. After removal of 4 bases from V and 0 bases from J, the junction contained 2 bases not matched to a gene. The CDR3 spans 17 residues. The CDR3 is CASSPGLAGANTGELFF. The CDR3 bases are TGTGCCAGCAGCCCAGGACTAGCGGGAGCGAACACCGGGGAGCTGTTTTTT.

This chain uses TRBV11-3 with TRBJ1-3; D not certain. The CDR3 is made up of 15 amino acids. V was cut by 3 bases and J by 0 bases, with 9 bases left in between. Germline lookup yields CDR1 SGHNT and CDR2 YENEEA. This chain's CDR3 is CASSFASASGNTIYF. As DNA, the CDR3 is TGTGCCAGCAGCTTCGCGAGTGCCTCTGGAAACACCATATATTTT.

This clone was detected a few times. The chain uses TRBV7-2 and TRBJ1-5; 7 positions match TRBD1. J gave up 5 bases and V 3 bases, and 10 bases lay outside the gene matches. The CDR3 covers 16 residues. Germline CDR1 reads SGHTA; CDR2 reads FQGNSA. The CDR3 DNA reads TGTGCCAGCAGCTTGTCGACAGGGAGAATGGATCAGCCCCAGCATTTT. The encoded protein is CASSLSTGRMDQPQHF.

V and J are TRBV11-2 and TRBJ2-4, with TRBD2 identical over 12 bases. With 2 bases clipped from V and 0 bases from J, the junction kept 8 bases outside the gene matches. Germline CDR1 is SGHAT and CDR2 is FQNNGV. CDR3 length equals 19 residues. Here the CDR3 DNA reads TGTGCCAGCAGCTTAATTCTAGCGGGGGGGAGACTAGCCAAAAACATTCAGTACTTC. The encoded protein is CASSLILAGGRLAKNIQYF.

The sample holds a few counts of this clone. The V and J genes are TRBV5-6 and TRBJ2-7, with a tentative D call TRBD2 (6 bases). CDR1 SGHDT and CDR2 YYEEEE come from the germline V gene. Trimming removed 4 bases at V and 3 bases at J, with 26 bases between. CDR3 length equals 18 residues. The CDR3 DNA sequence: TGTGCCAGCAGCGGCCTCTTCACGGGAGTCAGCTCGATCTACGAGCAGTACTTC. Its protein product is CASSGLFTGVSSIYEQYF.

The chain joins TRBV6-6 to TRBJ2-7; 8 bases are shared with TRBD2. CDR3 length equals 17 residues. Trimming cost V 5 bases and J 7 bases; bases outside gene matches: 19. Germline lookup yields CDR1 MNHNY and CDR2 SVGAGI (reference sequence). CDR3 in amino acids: CASSPPGGGLSVQEQYF. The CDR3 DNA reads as TGTGCCAGCAGTCCCCCGGGAGGGGGTCTTAGCGTGCAGGAGCAGTACTTC.

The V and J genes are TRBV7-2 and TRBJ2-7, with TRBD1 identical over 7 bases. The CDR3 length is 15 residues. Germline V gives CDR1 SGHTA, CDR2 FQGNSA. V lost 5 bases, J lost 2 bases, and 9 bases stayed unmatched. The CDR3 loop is CASSPMPGQTYEQYF. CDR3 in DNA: TGTGCCAGCAGCCCCATGCCGGGACAGACCTACGAGCAGTACTTC.

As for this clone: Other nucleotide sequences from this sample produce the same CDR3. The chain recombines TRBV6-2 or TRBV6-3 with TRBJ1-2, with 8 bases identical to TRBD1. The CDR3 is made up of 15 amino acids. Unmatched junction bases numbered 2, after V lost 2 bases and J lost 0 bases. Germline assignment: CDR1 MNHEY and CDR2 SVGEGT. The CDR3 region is CASSYGTGANYGYTF. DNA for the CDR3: TGTGCCAGCAGTTACGGGACAGGTGCTAACTATGGCTACACCTTC.

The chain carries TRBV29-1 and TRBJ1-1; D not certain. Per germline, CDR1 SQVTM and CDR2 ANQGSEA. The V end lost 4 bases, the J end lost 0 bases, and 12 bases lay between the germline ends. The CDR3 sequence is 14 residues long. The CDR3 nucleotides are TGCAGCGTTGTCAGGCAGCGGATGAACACTGAAGCTTTCTTT. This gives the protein CSVVRQRMNTEAFF.

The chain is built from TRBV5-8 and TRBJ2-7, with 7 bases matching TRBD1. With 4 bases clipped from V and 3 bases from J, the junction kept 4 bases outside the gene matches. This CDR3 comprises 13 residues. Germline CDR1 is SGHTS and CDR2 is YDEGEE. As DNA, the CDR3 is TGTGCCAGCAGCCGGGACAGAATCTACGAGCAGTACTTC. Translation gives CASSRDRIYEQYF.

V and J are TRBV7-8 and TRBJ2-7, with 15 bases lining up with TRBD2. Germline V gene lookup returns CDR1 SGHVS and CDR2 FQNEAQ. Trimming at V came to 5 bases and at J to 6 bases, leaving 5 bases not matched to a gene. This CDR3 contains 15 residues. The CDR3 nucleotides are TGTGCCAGCAGCCCAGCGGGACTAGCGGGAGGCGAGCAGTACTTC. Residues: CASSPAGLAGGEQYF.

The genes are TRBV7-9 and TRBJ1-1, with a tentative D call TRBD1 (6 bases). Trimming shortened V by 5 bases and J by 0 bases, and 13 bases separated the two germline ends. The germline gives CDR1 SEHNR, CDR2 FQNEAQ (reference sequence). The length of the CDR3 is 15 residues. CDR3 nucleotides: TGTGCCAGCAGCGGAAGGACAGCCGTGAACACTGAAGCTTTCTTT. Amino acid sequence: CASSGRTAVNTEAFF.

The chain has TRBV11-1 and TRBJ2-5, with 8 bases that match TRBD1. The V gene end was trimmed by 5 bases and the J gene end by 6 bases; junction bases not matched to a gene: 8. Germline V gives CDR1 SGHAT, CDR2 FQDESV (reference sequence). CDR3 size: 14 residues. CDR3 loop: CASSHLDRGKTQYF. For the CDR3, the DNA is TGTGCCAGCAGCCACCTCGACAGGGGAAAGACCCAGTACTTC.

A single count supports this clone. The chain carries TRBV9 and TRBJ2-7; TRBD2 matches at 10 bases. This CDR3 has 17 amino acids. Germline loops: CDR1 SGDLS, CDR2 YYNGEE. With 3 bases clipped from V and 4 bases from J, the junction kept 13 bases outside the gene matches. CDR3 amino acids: CASSGEPTSGALYEQYF. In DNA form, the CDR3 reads TGTGCCAGCAGCGGAGAGCCAACTAGCGGGGCATTATACGAGCAGTACTTC.

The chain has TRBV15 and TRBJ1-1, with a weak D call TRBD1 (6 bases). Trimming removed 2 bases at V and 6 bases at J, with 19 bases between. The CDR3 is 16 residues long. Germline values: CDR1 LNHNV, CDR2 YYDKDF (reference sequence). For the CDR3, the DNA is TGTGCCACCAGCAGACTTCCTAACAGGGAATCTGCTGAAGCTTTCTTT. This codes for CATSRLPNRESAEAFF. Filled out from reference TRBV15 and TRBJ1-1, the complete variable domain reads DAMVIQNPRYQVTQFGKPVTLSCSQTLNHNVMYWYQQKSSQAPKLLFHYYDKDFNNEADTPDNFQSRRPNTSFCFLDIRSPGLGDTAMYLCATSRLPNRESAEAFFGQGTRLTVV.

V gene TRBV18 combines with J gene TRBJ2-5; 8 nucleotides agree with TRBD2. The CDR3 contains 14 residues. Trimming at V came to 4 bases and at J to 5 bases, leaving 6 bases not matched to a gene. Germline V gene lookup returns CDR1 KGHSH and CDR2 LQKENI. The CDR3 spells CASSRFGGEETQYF. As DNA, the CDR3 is TGTGCCAGCTCACGGTTCGGGGGGGAGGAGACCCAGTACTTC. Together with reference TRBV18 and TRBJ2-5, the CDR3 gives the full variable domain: NAGVMQNPRHLVRRRGQEARLRCSPMKGHSHVYWYRQLPEEGLKFMVYLQKENIIDESGMPKERFSAEFPKEGPSILRIQQVVRGDSAAYFCASSRFGGEETQYFGPGTRLLVL.

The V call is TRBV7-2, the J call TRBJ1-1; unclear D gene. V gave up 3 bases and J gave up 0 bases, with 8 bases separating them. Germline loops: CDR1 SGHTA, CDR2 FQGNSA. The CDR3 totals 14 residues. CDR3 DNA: TGTGCCAGCAGCTTTAAGAGCATGAACACTGAAGCTTTCTTT. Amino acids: CASSFKSMNTEAFF.

CDR3 sequence reads: CASSEAGGGMGNTIYF. For the CDR3, the DNA is TGTGCCAGCAGTGAAGCAGGGGGCGGCATGGGCAACACCATATATTTT. The rearrangement joins TRBV2 to TRBJ1-3; TRBD1 aligns across 7 bases. The germline gives CDR1 SNHLY, CDR2 FYNNEI. The CDR3 sequence is 16 residues long. V was pared by 0 bases and J by 7 bases, with 9 bases of the junction left unmatched.

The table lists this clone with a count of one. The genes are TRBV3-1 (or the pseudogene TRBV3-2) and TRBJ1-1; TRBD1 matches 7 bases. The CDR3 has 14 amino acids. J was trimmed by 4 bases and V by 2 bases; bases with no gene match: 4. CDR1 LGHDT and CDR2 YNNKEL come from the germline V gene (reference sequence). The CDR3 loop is CASSQRTGVTEAFF. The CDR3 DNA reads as TGTGCCAGCAGCCAACGAACAGGGGTCACTGAAGCTTTCTTT.

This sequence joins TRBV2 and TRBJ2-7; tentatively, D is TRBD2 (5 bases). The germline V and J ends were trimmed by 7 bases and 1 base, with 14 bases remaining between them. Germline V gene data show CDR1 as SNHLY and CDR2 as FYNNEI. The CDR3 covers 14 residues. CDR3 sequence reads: CASTSGWGSYEQYF. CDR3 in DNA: TGTGCCAGCACCTCGGGGTGGGGATCCTACGAGCAGTACTTC. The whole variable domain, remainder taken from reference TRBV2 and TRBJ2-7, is EPEVTQTPSHQVTQMGQEVILRCVPISNHLYFYWYRQILGQKVEFLVSFYNNEISEKSEIFDDQFSVERPDGSNFTLKIRSTKLEDSAMYFCASTSGWGSYEQYFGPGTRLTVT.

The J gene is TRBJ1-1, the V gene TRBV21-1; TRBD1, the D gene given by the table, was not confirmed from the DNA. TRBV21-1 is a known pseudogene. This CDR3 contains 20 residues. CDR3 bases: TGTGCCAGCAGCAAAGTGACCGAAAGGGGGACAGGGGGCGATTACACTGAAGCTTTCTTT. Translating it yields CASSKVTERGTGGDYTEAFF.